The 10 T cell receptor beta chains in this list originate from one sample, sequenced in a study of patients and donors after allogeneic stem cell transplantation. TCRdb reprocessed the RT-PCR reads with MiXCR, giving one entry per CDR3 protein. The repertoire consists of over 400,000 distinct CDR3 sequences, with roughly 17% occurring once and the leading ten covering over 6%. The sequenced sample consisted of blood, either unsorted or a sorted T cell fraction (not recorded which). The source of these receptors is a human donor who was either an allogeneic HSCT recipient or a stem cell or donor lymphocyte infusion donor (not recorded which). It is not recorded whose cells these are; they may come from a transplant donor.

A few counts support this clonotype. V and J are TRBV4-1 and TRBJ2-3, with 10 bases that match TRBD2. The CDR3 extends over 15 amino acids. V dropped 7 bases and J dropped 0; count of bases not matched to a gene: 4. Germline CDR1 MGHRA, CDR2 YSYEKL. CDR3 sequence: CASNGAGGSTDTQYF. The CDR3 coding sequence is TGCGCCAGCAACGGAGCGGGGGGGAGCACAGATACGCAGTATTTT.

This clonotype was observed a few times. The V and J genes are TRBV20-1 and TRBJ2-3; unclear D gene. The CDR3 totals 12 residues. Germline V gene lookup returns CDR1 DFQATT and CDR2 SNEGSKA (reference sequence). The germline V and J ends were trimmed by 0 bases and 2 bases, with 3 bases remaining between them. The CDR3 nucleotides are TGCAGTGCTAGAGAGACCACAGATACGCAGTATTTT. Translated: CSARETTDTQYF.

The CDR3 sequence is CSVEPGTGRETQYF. The DNA of the CDR3 is TGCAGCGTTGAGCCCGGGACAGGGAGAGAGACCCAGTACTTC. The J gene is TRBJ2-5, the V gene TRBV29-1, with 9 positions matching TRBD1. Germline V gives CDR1 SQVTM, CDR2 ANQGSEA. The J segment lost 4 bases and the V segment lost 3 bases, leaving 6 bases of the junction unmatched. This CDR3 spans 14 amino acids. Full variable domain (rest looked up from reference TRBV29-1 and TRBJ2-5): SAVISQKPSRDICQRGTSLTIQCQVDSQVTMMFWYRQQPGQSLTLIATANQGSEATYESGFVIDKFPISRPNLTFSTLTVSNMSPEDSSIYLCSVEPGTGRETQYFGPGTRLLVL.

This clonotype was detected only a few times. V gene TRBV19 combines with J gene TRBJ2-5; D possibly corresponds to TRBD2 (6 bases). Germline V CDR1 and CDR2: LNHDA, SQIVND (reference sequence). The V end was cut by 5 bases, the J end by 5 bases, with 18 bases between. This CDR3 is built from 15 residues. The CDR3 DNA reads as TGTGCCAGTAGTGCCGGCAGGCGGGAAAGGGAGACCCAGTACTTC. It is translated as CASSAGRRERETQYF.

This clonotype was counted a few times. This chain uses TRBV4-2 with TRBJ2-7; D ambiguous. Germline V gives CDR1 LGHNA, CDR2 YNFKEQ. V lost 0 bases, J lost 3 bases, and 15 bases lay in between. The CDR3 has 16 residues. The CDR3 sequence is CASSQESAKANYEQYF. In DNA form, the CDR3 reads TGTGCCAGCAGCCAAGAATCGGCCAAGGCGAACTACGAGCAGTACTTC.

V usage is TRBV5-1 and J usage is TRBJ2-1, with 7 bases that match TRBD2. Trimming at V came to 4 bases and at J to 5 bases, leaving 9 bases not matched to a gene. Germline V CDR1 and CDR2: SGHRS, YFSETQ. The CDR3 loop spans 15 amino acids. CDR3 sequence: CASSQLLAGDNEQFF. The CDR3 DNA is TGCGCCAGCAGCCAACTACTCGCGGGGGACAATGAGCAGTTCTTC. The full variable domain, in which reference TRBV5-1 and TRBJ2-1 provide the parts outside the CDR3, is KAGVTQTPRYLIKTRGQQVTLSCSPISGHRSVSWYQQTPGQGLQFLFEYFSETQRNKGNFPGRFSGRQFSNSRSEMNVSTLELGDSALYLCASSQLLAGDNEQFFGPGTRLTVL.

This clonotype was counted between two and nine times. The V gene is TRBV7-6, the J gene TRBJ2-5; the match to TRBD1 covers 8 bases. Germline CDR1 and CDR2: SGHVS and FNYEAQ. There are 14 residues in the CDR3. V gave up 3 bases and J gave up 5 bases; unmatched junction bases: 5. DNA for the CDR3: TGTGCCAGCAGCTTGCGGACAGGGCGGGAGACCCAGTACTTC. It translates to CASSLRTGRETQYF.

This clonotype was found many times. The chain employs TRBV12-3 or TRBV12-4 and TRBJ2-2; 9 nucleotides match TRBD2. The V gene end was trimmed by 4 bases and the J gene end by 6 bases; junction bases not matched to a gene: 3. The CDR3 length is 14 residues. The CDR3 spells CASSSRGGAGELFF. As DNA, the CDR3 is TGTGCCAGCAGTTCGCGCGGGGGGGCCGGGGAGCTGTTTTTT.

This clonotype was recorded many times. At one end, the junction sequence differs from germline, possibly due to a read error. This rearrangement joins TRBV12-3 or TRBV12-4 to TRBJ2-1; a weak D match, TRBD2 (5 bases). The CDR3 loop spans 15 amino acids. CDR3 DNA: TGTGCCAGCAGCTTAGCGCTTCGCTCCTACAATGAGCAGTTCTTC. Translation gives CASSLALRSYNEQFF.

This clonotype was picked up a small number of times. The V call is TRBV20-1, the J call TRBJ2-2; either TRBD1 or TRBD2 may supply D (5 bases each). Trimming cost V 6 bases and J 2 bases, with 16 bases left between them. The germline V gene encodes CDR1 DFQATT and CDR2 SNEGSKA (reference sequence). This CDR3 is 15 amino acids long. CDR3 DNA sequence: TGCAGTGCCCCGCTCGGGACGGCTAACACCGGGGAGCTGTTTTTT. As protein: CSAPLGTANTGELFF.